This T cell receptor (beta chain) was sequenced in a study of molecular identifiers for immune sequencing clone quantification (dated by TCRdb to 2017 to 2018). Some background on the complete study: For a replicate experiment, RNA from roughly 18,000 or 92,000 naive CD8 T cells was divided into five aliquots, of which four were sequenced. CD8 T cells were used in a methods study to benchmark molecular-identifier clustering-based TCR repertoire sequencing (MIDCIRS) and TCR RNA copy counting. The study at large found these results: Spiked-in Jurkat TCR RNA (approximately eleven copies' worth), which is not part of the donor repertoire, was contained in the naive libraries. Modeling estimated roughly 3 recovered TCR RNA copies per cell, compared with 8.5 to 10 by digital PCR, which implies 25% to 30% capture efficiency. When barcode sub-clustering was not used, chimeric consensus sequences inflated TCR diversity, with chimeras reaching as high as 47%. A single cell's worth of spiked-in Jurkat TCR RNA was reported detectable even among around 970,000 naive CD8 T cells. Highly expanded clone sizes could be underestimated because identical TCR molecules may share a barcode. In CMV-specific effector cells, clones with more than 20 RNA copies accounted for over 97% of molecules, whereas in naive cells such clones accounted for under 1%.

The CDR3 holds 14 amino acids from the cysteine to the phenylalanine. Just CDR3 DNA is preserved here, 42 bases in frame from base 1. Deletion took 3 bases off V and 3 bases off J, with a span of 12 bases between the germline ends. From the germline V gene, CDR1 is MGHRA and CDR2 is YSYEKL. Concerning this clonotype: The antigen this receptor binds is unknown. No much larger clone exists at a distance of one base, and base qualities are not known.

Libraries were prepared through PCR. For sequencing, an Illumina HiSeq 4000 was employed. Bulk TCR libraries were generated as previously described, with the TCR primers listed in Table S5 used. The Qiagen AllPrep DNA/RNA kit was used to purify total RNA. Before analysis, reads from multiple sequencing runs of the same library were pooled. For the original study's pipeline: Reads were retained only if their TCR constant sequence matched exactly, and those retained reads were trimmed to 150 nt and grouped according to their 12-nt molecular barcodes. Within each barcode group, reads were sub-clustered at a 15% Levenshtein threshold, and quality-weighted consensus sequences were built per RNA molecule. Non-functional sequences were excluded, and lower-count sequences lying one edit away from another sequence were also excluded. Based on a fit of two negative binomial distributions, barcode sub-clusters having less than 20% of the maximum read count were discarded. TCRdb itself trimmed the public reads at Q25 with fastp, ran MiXCR and retained productive beta chains. Merged by CDR3 protein, the rows form single entries marked with the most common genes and DNA. For this entry, the V and J calls and clone size follow TCRdb and not the study's own pipeline. This sample is represented by 600,000 to 650,000 distinct CDR3 sequences; 15% to 20% of them were singletons. Roughly 0.85% of the sample comes from the top ten.

Naive CD8 T cell libraries were made from around 18,000 to 910,000 sorted cells using 10%, 30% or 50% of purified RNA. On a BD FACSAria II, naive CD8 T cells were FACS-sorted as CD8+CD4-CCR7+CD45RA+ and collected into RLT Plus buffer. Detection sensitivity was tested by spiking Jurkat RNA equal to ten TCR copies' worth into samples containing roughly 18,000-1,000,000 naive CD8 T cells. CD8 T cells were enriched using RosetteSep CD8+ T Cell Enrichment Cocktail and Ficoll-Paque, and the enriched cells then underwent ACK red cell lysis. The clonotype originates from a human donor in good health. Some libraries in this study had Jurkat cell RNA spiked in. The chain is assembled from TRBV4-1 and TRBJ2-7, with TRBD2 perhaps the D gene, on 5 matching bases. Sequencing used naive CD8+ T cells from blood, with Jurkat cell RNA spiked in. The meaning of the sample's cell subset or site label: FACS-sorted CD8+CD4-CCR7+CD45RA+ naive T cells. For the CDR3, the sequence is CASSQETNYYEQYF. The bases are TGCGCCAGCAGCCAGGAGACTAATTACTACGAGCAGTACTTC.